This record covers a single T cell receptor beta chain. Its antigen is unknown. No base quality information exists; no much larger clone differs at one position. According to the germline V gene (reference sequence), CDR1 reads MNHEY and CDR2 reads SMNVEV. Trimming at the junction amounts to 6 bases on V and 2 bases on J, and the germline ends lie 13 bases apart. The CDR3 starts with the cysteine, ends with the phenylalanine, and has 14 residues. Just the 42-base CDR3 DNA is kept, in frame starting at base 1. Sorted unstimulated T cells and proliferating T cells recovered from mixed lymphocyte reactions underwent TCRbeta CDR3 sequencing. Fresh whole blood from roughly ten HLA-typed healthy donors was used to isolate PBMCs. To map where alloreactive clones came from, CD4+ regulatory T cells in the unstimulated state were FACS-sorted. These data are taken from a study of siplizumab effects on memory and regulatory T cells (dated by TCRdb to the late 2010s). Background for the entire study: The effect of the anti-CD2 antibody siplizumab on alloreactive T-cell subsets was examined in allogeneic mixed lymphocyte reactions constructed from human PBMCs. The paper as a whole reports these results and caveats: Siplizumab significantly lowered the cumulative frequency of alloreactive sequences that could be traced to unstimulated CD4+ memory T cells. Roughly 75-97% of proliferating CD4+ or CD8+ clones could not be assigned a naive or memory phenotype. Because sequences below about 10^-5 frequency were poorly captured, only a minor fraction of alloreactive clones could be mapped to unstimulated subsets. Compared with memory T cells, unstimulated naive T cells appeared more diverse, and naive cells seemed to make a substantial contribution to the alloresponse. The suppressive function of proliferating Tregs from siplizumab cultures was not functionally confirmed. Among mappable alloreactive CD4+ clones, the Treg-derived fraction averaged 68.8% with siplizumab versus roughly 30% in control reactions.

Libraries were constructed by the immunoSEQ multiplex PCR assay. Some 1.1 x 10^5 TCR templates per sample were assayed on the deep sequencing platform. Genomic DNA extracted from sorted T cells was the material used for TCRbeta CDR3 sequencing. In the source study's methods: The R programming language was used for clonal analysis of TCRbeta CDR3 data. Comparing unstimulated samples against CFSE-low samples taken after the reaction was how alloreactive CD4+ and CD8+ clones were defined. By matching sequences to the repertoires of sorted unstimulated Treg and non-Treg cells, each alloreactive CD4+ clone was assigned a regulatory or non-regulatory origin. The table was pulled from immuneACCESS by TCRdb, which kept in-frame rearrangements only. Such tables lose some clones; where checked, under half of the loss comes from unresolved V genes, and the rest has no known cause. Clone size and the V and J calls come from that table; the DNA yielded D and trimming. Across this sample there are under 100,000 clones, with over 80% seen only once. Clones ranked in the top ten supply approximately 1.4% of the sample.

The sample was Tregs sorted from blood. This receptor was taken from a human donor in good health. The chain employs TRBV27 and TRBJ1-1; no D gene can be assigned with confidence. The nucleotide sequence is given as TGTGCCAGCAGACCAACAGCGCCCAACACTGAAGCTTTCTTT. Protein translation: CASRPTAPNTEAFF.